Each of the 6 T cell receptor beta chains below was sequenced from the same sample in a study of blood T cell repertoires in COVID-19. TCRdb's copy holds only in-frame clones and misses some; the assay was immunoSEQ multiplex PCR. The data hold about 310,000 clones, with about nine tenths observed a single time. The sample comprised peripheral blood. The receptors were gathered from a man between 18 and 35 years old with active or convalescent COVID-19.

This clone was observed a handful of times. This rearrangement joins TRBV7-9 to TRBJ2-7; 11 nucleotides agree with TRBD2. Trimming cost V 0 bases and J 7 bases; bases outside gene matches: 8. The CDR3 is 16 amino acids. Germline lookup yields CDR1 SEHNR and CDR2 FQNEAQ (reference sequence). The CDR3 DNA is TGTGCCAGCAGCTTAGCCACACCGGGACTAGCGGCTGAGCAGTACTTC. It is translated as CASSLATPGLAAEQYF.

This chain connects TRBV3-1 (or the pseudogene TRBV3-2) to TRBJ2-3; tentative D call: TRBD2 (5 bases). V dropped 1 base and J dropped 5 bases, with 10 bases sitting between them. The CDR3 has 14 residues. Per germline, CDR1 LGHDT and CDR2 YNNKEL (reference sequence). The CDR3 nucleotides read TGTGCCAGCAGCCAAGTGCTAGCCGTAGATACGCAGTATTTT. This translates into CASSQVLAVDTQYF.

The V call is TRBV15, the J call TRBJ2-1, with 7 positions matching TRBD1. The junction had 5 bases not matched to a gene; V was cut back by 1 base and J by 2 bases. CDR1 is LNHNV and CDR2 is YYDKDF in the germline V gene (reference sequence). The CDR3 consists of 16 residues. CDR3 bases: TGTGCCACCAGCAGAGGAGAGGGGGCACCCTACAATGAGCAGTTCTTC. It specifies CATSRGEGAPYNEQFF.

The rearrangement links TRBV28 to TRBJ1-4; D is perhaps TRBD1 (6 bases). CDR1 is MDHEN, CDR2 SYDVKM, per germline. The CDR3 runs 14 residues. The V and J ends lost 3 bases and 6 bases respectively, with 11 bases between them. CDR3 residues: CASSFRTVDEKLFF. The DNA for the CDR3 is TGTGCCAGCAGTTTCCGGACAGTAGATGAAAAACTGTTTTTT.

The chain employs TRBV5-1 and TRBJ2-5, with D tentatively TRBD2 (6 bases). CDR1 is SGHRS and CDR2 is YFSETQ in the germline V gene. Trimming shortened V by 1 base and J by 4 bases, and 14 bases separated the two germline ends. CDR3 length: 15 amino acids. CDR3 in DNA: TGCGCCAGCAGCTTGCTCCCGGGGGAGGCAGAGACCCAGTACTTC. Protein product: CASSLLPGEAETQYF.

This chain links TRBV4-1 with TRBJ2-1; D is perhaps TRBD2 (5 bases). This CDR3 has 14 residues. Trimming cost V 1 base and J 5 bases, with 9 bases left between them. Looked up from germline, CDR1 is MGHRA and CDR2 is YSYEKL. The CDR3 nucleotides read TGCGCCAGCAGCCAAGTAGAGGGCGACAATGAGCAGTTCTTC. Its protein is CASSQVEGDNEQFF.